Listed here is a single T cell receptor beta chain. This clonotype was recorded many times. Its specific antigen is unknown. There are no base qualities to consult, and no much larger clone falls within one base. From the cysteine through the phenylalanine, the CDR3 covers 13 amino acids. Only CDR3 DNA is held: 39 bases, read in frame from base 1. Here V drops 5 bases and J drops 5 bases, and the junction holds 8 bases not matched to any gene. Sequences SQVTM (CDR1) and ANQGSEA (CDR2) are obtained from the germline V gene. The data are from a study of read filtering for tumor transcriptome and immune sequencing (dated by TCRdb to between 2020 and 2021). Background for the entire study: The cohort was composed of some 17 male and roughly 13 female patients, with a mean age of around 66 years and an age range of about 45 to 90. Under revised international staging, about 8 patients fell into R-ISS I, 15 or so into R-ISS II and over five into R-ISS III. After DNase treatment, whole-transcriptome libraries were prepared using the TruSeq RNA Access Library Prep Kit. TCR-region mapped reads per sample ranged from about 4.05 to 11 million with IR-seq versus only about 80 to 1,300 with RNA-seq. TCR repertoires obtained by targeted immune repertoire sequencing and by bulk whole-transcriptome sequencing performed on the same bone marrow samples were compared. One main goal was a read-filtering strategy for immune repertoire data, in particular deciding whether clonotypes backed by only one read should be removed.

TCR libraries were built from 400 ng RNA with the Immunoverse kit, using molecular barcoded adaptors covering alpha/delta and beta/gamma chains. TCR library preparation used the same RNA that went into transcriptome sequencing. TCR libraries were sequenced on an Illumina HiSeq 4000 with 2 x 150 cycles. The study's processing was this. Using MiXCR, which included quality filtering and error correction, TCR reads were aligned to human V, D, J and C references and then assembled into CDR3 clonotypes. The tcR package in R was used for analysis of clonotype counts and gene usage diversity. Raw mapping reads were checked after the RNA-seq reads had been mapped by STAR aligner version 2.5.3a onto the human GRCh37 genome. To test how sequencing depth affected the clonotypes detected, IR-seq fastq files were randomly downsampled with Seqtk 1.3. The raw public reads went through TCRdb reprocessing: fastp at Q25, MiXCR clone calling, in-frame beta chains kept. Each record represents a unique CDR3 protein, reported with the most common genes and DNA among its rows. These V and J calls derive from TCRdb rather than the authors' analysis. The sample records fewer than 100,000 distinct CDR3 sequences, roughly an eighth of which are singletons. 15% of the sample comes from the top ten.

General conclusions and limits of the study: Single-read clonotypes made up 80% to 85% of clonotypes but only about 4% of total reads in IR-seq, compared with 65% to 75% of clonotypes and 40% to 55% of reads in RNA-seq. When single-read clonotypes were removed, the proportions of shared clonotypes in IR-seq and RNA-seq correlated more strongly. The sorted CD138-negative fraction was not purified T cells but a mixed bone marrow immune population. IR-seq captured clonotypes at much higher depth and more reliably than RNA-seq, and smaller IR-seq throughput sufficed to identify most shared clonotypes.

Every patient had bone marrow sampled at the time of active disease. Ficoll-Hypaque density gradient centrifugation was used to isolate the bone marrow mononuclear cells. Myeloma plasma cells were removed and CD138-negative cells were obtained by negative selection following labeling with CD138 magnetic microbeads on a MACS separator. Flow cytometry on an Attune NxT with CD138 antibodies was used to check the purity of the isolated cells. TRIzol reagent was used to extract total RNA, and a NanoDrop spectrophotometer was used to quantify the extracted RNA. For each patient, paired RNA-seq and IR-seq were run on the CD138-negative bone marrow sample from that patient.

Sequencing used a population of CD138-negative cells sorted from bone marrow. The cell subset or site label of this sample denotes: bone marrow mononuclear cells depleted of CD138+ plasma/myeloma cells by negative magnetic selection. The receptor chain draws on TRBV29-1 and TRBJ2-7, with 8 bases matching TRBD1. The receptor was derived from a donor over 35 with multiple myeloma. CDR3 protein: CSVPGQGNHEQYF. The DNA reads TGCAGCGTTCCCGGACAGGGAAACCACGAGCAGTACTTC.